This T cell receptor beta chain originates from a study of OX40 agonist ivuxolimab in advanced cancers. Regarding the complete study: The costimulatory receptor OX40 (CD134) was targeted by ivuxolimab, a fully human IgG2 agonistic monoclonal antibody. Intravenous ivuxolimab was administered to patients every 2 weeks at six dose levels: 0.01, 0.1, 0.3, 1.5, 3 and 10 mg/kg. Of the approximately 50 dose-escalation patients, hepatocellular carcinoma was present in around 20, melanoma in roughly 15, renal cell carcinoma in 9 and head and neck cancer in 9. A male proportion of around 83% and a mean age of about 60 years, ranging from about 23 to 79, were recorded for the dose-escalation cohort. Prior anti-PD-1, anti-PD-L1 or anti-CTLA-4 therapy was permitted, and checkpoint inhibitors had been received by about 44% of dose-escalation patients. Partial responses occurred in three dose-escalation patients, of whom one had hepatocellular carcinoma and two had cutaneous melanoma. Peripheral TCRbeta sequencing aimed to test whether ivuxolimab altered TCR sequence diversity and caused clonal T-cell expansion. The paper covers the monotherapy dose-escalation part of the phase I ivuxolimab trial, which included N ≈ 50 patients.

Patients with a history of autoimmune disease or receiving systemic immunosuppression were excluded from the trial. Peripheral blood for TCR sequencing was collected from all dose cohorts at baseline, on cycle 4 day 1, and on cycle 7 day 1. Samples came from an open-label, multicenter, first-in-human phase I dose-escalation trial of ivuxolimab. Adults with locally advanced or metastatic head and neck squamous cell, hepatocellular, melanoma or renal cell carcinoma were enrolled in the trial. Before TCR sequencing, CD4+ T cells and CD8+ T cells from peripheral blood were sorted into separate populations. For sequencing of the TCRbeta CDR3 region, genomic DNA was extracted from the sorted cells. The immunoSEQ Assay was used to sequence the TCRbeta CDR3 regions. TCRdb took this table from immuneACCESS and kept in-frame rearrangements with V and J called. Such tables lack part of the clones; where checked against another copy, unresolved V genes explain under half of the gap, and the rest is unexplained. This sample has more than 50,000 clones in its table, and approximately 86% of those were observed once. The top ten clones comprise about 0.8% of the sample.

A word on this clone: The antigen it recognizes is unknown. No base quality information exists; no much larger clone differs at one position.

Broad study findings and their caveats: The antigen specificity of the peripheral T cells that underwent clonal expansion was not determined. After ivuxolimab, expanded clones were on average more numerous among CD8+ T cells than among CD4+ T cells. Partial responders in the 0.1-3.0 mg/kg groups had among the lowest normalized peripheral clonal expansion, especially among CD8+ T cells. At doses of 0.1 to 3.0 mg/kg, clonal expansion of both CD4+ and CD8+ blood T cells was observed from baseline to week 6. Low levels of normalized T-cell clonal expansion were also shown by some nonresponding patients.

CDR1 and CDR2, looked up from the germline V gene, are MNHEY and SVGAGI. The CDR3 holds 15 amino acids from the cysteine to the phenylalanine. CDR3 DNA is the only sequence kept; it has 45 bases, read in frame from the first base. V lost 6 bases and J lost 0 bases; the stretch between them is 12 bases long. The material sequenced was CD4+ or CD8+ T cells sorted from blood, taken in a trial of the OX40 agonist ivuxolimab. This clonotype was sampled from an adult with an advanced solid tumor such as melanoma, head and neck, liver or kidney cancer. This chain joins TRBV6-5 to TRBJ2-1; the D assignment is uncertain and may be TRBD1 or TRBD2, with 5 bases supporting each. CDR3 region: CASRTGPSSYNEQFF. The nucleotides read TGTGCCAGCAGGACGGGACCTAGCTCCTACAATGAGCAGTTCTTC.